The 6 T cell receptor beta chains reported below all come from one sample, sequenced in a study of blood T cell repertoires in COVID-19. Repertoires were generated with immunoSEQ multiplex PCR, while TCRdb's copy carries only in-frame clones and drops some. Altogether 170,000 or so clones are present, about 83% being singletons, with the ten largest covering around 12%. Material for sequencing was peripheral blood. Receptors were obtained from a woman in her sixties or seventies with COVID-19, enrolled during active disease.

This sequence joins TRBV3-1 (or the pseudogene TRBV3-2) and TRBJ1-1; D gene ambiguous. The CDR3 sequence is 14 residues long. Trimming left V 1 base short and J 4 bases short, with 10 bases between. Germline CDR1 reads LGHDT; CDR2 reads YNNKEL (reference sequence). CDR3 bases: TGTGCCAGCAGCCAAGGCGGATATGGCACTGAAGCTTTCTTT. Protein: CASSQGGYGTEAFF.

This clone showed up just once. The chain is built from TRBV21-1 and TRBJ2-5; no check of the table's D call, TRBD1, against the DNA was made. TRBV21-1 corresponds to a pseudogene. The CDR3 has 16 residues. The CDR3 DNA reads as TGTGCCAGCAGCAACGGGACAGGGCACCGCAAAGAGACCCAGTACTTC. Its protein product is CASSNGTGHRKETQYF.

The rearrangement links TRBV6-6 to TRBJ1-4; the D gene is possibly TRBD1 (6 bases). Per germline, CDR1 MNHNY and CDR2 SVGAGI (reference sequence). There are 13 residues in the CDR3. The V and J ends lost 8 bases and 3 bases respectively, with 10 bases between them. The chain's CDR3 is CASWGQSNEKLFF. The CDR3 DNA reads TGTGCCAGCTGGGGGCAGTCTAATGAAAAACTGTTTTTT.

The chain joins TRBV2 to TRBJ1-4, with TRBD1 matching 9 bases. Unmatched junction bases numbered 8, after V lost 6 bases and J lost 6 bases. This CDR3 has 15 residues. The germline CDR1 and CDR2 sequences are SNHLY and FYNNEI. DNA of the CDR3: TGTGCCAGCAGAATACGACAGGGGGGGGATGAAAAACTGTTTTTT. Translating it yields CASRIRQGGDEKLFF.

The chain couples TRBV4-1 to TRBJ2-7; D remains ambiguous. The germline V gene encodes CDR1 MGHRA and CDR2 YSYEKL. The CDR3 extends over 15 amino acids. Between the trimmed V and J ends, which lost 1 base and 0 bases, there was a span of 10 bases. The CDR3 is CASSQGSASSYEQYF. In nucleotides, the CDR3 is TGCGCCAGCAGCCAAGGCAGCGCTAGCTCCTACGAGCAGTACTTC.

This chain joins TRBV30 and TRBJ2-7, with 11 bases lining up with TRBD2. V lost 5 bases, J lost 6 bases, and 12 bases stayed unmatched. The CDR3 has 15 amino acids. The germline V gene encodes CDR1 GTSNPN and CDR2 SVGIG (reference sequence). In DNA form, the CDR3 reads TGTGCCTGGTCCCAGGGGCTAGCGGGAGGTAGCGAGCAGTACTTC. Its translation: CAWSQGLAGGSEQYF.